These T cell receptor beta chains were read from a single sample in a study of PD-1 blockade in classical Hodgkin lymphoma. Method: immunoSEQ multiplex PCR; TCRdb's copy keeps in-frame clones and lacks some. The table includes approximately 84,000 clones, 75% to 85% detected once. Source: peripheral blood mononuclear cells (PBMCs), taken before the fourth cycle of nivolumab. These receptor sequences come from a human donor with classical Hodgkin lymphoma. CDR3s include the opening cysteine and the closing phenylalanine or tryptophan. The D gene is left open where the match is weak. Expanded clones get a size class; other rows say once, few or many, or leave the size out.

NA	TRBJ1-3	TRBV27	NA	CASSLRGGSSGNTIYF	TGTGCCAGCAGTTTACGAGGAGGAAGCTCTGGAAACACCATATATTTT
TRBD2	TRBJ2-3	TRBV5-6	NA	CASSLRLAGLGSTDTQYF	TGTGCCAGCAGCCTCAGACTAGCGGGACTGGGGAGTACAGATACGCAGTATTTT
TRBD1	TRBJ2-2	TRBV10-3	NA	CAISAQGARELFF	TGTGCCATCAGTGCACAGGGGGCGAGGGAGCTGTTTTTT
NA	TRBJ2-3	TRBV2	NA	CASSETPSSTDTQYF	TGTGCCAGCAGTGAAACCCCCTCTAGCACAGATACGCAGTATTTT
NA	TRBJ1-1	TRBV5-1	NA	CASSLVTANTEAFF	TGCGCCAGCAGCTTGGTGACAGCTAACACTGAAGCTTTCTTT
NA	TRBJ2-7	TRBV5-1	NA	CASSPGQNYEQYF	TGCGCCAGCAGTCCTGGACAGAACTACGAGCAGTACTTC
TRBD1	TRBJ1-3	TRBV7-2	NA	CASSSRTGMSGNTIYF	TGTGCCAGCAGCTCCCGGACAGGAATGTCTGGAAACACCATATATTTT
NA	TRBJ2-7	TRBV10-3	medium-sized	CAISSLQGGEQYF	TGTGCCATCAGTTCCCTACAGGGAGGCGAGCAGTACTTC
NA	TRBJ2-3	TRBV5-4	NA	CASSVAIRPDTQYF	TGTGCCAGCAGCGTAGCCATAAGGCCAGATACGCAGTATTTT
NA	TRBJ2-1	TRBV21-1	NA	CELAEFVWDEQFF	TGTGAACTAGCGGAGTTCGTCTGGGATGAGCAGTTCTTC
TRBD2	TRBJ2-1	TRBV5-1	NA	CASSLLASGSNEQFF	TGCGCCAGCAGCTTGCTAGCTAGCGGGAGTAATGAGCAGTTCTTC
TRBD1	TRBJ2-2	TRBV7-8	NA	CASRLSRTGLTGELFF	TGTGCCAGCAGACTTTCCAGGACAGGGCTGACCGGGGAGCTGTTTTTT
NA	TRBJ2-1	TRBV2	NA	CASSDGLASYNEQFF	TGTGCCAGCAGTGACGGTCTAGCCTCCTACAATGAGCAGTTCTTC
NA	TRBJ1-4	TRBV7-8	NA	CASSLVRAAVGTTNEKLFF	TGTGCCAGCAGCTTAGTAAGGGCGGCAGTTGGGACAACTAATGAAAAACTGTTTTTT
TRBD1	TRBJ1-2	TRBV5-1	NA	CASSLAKGQVNYGYTF	TGCGCCAGCAGCTTGGCCAAGGGACAGGTTAACTATGGCTACACCTTC
NA	TRBJ1-5	TRBV5-6	NA	CASSKDSRNQPQHF	TGTGCCAGCAGCAAGGACAGCCGTAATCAGCCCCAGCATTTT
NA	TRBJ2-1	TRBV7-9	NA	CASSRGTAGWNEQFF	TGTGCCAGCAGCCGAGGGACTGCGGGATGGAATGAGCAGTTCTTC
NA	TRBJ1-4	TRBV5-1	NA	CASSGSGGEKLFF	TGCGCCAGCAGCGGCAGCGGGGGAGAAAAACTGTTTTTT